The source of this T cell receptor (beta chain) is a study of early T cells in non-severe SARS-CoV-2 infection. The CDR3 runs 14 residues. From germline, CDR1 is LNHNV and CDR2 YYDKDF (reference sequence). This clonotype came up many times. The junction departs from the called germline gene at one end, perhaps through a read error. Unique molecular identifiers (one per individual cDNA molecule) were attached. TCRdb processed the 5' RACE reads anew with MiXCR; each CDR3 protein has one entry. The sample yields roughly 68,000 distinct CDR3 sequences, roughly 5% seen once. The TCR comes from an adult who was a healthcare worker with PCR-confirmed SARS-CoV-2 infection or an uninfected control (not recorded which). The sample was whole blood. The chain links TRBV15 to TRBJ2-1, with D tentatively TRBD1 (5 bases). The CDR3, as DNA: TGTGCCACCAACCAGGACATACCTACACGGAGTGGGATCTTC. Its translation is CATNQDIPTRSGIF.